These 2 T cell receptor beta chains share one sample of origin, sequenced in a study of blood T cell repertoires in COVID-19. TCRdb's table, derived via immunoSEQ multiplex PCR, lists solely in-frame clones and lacks some. The sample yields more than 150,000 clones, around four fifths seen once. Input material: PBMCs or T cells enriched from blood (not recorded which). Receptors originate from a woman between 45 and 65 years old who had recovered from COVID-19.

V usage is TRBV19 and J usage is TRBJ1-3, with TRBD1 matching 10 bases. Germline V gives CDR1 LNHDA, CDR2 SQIVND (reference sequence). The J segment lost 3 bases and the V segment lost 3 bases, leaving 8 bases of the junction unmatched. The length of the CDR3 is 17 residues. The CDR3 DNA follows: TGTGCCAGTAGTATCAGACAGGGGGCTCTCGGTGGAAACACCATATATTTT. Residues: CASSIRQGALGGNTIYF.

The V gene is TRBV7-2, the J gene TRBJ2-3, with 13 bases matching TRBD2. With V trimmed by 5 bases and J by 3 bases, 8 bases remained unmatched. Germline CDR1 and CDR2: SGHTA and FQGNSA. The length of the CDR3 is 17 residues. The CDR3: CASSPYETSGRTDTQYF. The CDR3 DNA reads TGTGCCAGCAGCCCTTACGAGACTAGCGGGAGGACAGATACGCAGTATTTT.